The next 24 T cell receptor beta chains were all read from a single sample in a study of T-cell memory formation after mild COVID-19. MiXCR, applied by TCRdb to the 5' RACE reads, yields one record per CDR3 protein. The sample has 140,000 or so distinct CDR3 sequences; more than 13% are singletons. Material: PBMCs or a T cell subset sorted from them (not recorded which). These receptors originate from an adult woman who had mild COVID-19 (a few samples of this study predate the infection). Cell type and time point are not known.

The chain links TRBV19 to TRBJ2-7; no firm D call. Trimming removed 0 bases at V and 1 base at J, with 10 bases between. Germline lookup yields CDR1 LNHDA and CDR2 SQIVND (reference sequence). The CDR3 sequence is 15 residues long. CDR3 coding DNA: TGTGCCAGTAGTATAGAGTTAACGGTATCCTACGAGCAGTACTTC. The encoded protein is CASSIELTVSYEQYF.

The CDR3 reads CASSIAGSSYNEQFF. The CDR3 bases are TGTGCCAGTAGTATCGCGGGAAGCTCCTACAATGAGCAGTTCTTC. The rearrangement joins TRBV19 to TRBJ2-1; D possibly corresponds to TRBD2 (6 bases). With 3 bases removed from V and 0 bases from J, the gap between germline ends came to 9 bases. Per the germline V gene, CDR1 is LNHDA and CDR2 is SQIVND (reference sequence). This CDR3 is built from 15 residues. Using reference TRBV19 and TRBJ2-1 for the parts outside the CDR3, the full variable domain is DGGITQSPKYLFRKEGQNVTLSCEQNLNHDAMYWYRQDPGQGLRLIYYSQIVNDFQKGDIAEGYSVSREKKESFPLTVTSAQKNPTAFYLCASSIAGSSYNEQFFGPGTRLTVL.

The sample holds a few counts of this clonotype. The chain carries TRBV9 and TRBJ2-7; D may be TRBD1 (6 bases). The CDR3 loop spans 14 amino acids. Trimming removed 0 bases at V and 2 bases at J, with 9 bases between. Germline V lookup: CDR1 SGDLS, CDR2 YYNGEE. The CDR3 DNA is TGTGCCAGCAGCGTAGTCGGGGACACCTACGAGCAGTACTTC. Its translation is CASSVVGDTYEQYF.

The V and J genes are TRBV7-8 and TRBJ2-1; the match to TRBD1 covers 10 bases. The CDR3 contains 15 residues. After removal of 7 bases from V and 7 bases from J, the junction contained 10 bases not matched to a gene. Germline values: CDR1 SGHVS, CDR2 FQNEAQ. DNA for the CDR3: TGTGCCAGCAAATCGACAGGGGGCGCAGGGAATGAGCAGTTCTTC. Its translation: CASKSTGGAGNEQFF. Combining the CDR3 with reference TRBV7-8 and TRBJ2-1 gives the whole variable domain GAGVSQSPRYKVAKRGQDVALRCDPISGHVSLFWYQQALGQGPEFLTYFQNEAQLDKSGLPSDRFFAERPEGSVSTLKIQRTQQEDSAVYLCASKSTGGAGNEQFFGPGTRLTVL.

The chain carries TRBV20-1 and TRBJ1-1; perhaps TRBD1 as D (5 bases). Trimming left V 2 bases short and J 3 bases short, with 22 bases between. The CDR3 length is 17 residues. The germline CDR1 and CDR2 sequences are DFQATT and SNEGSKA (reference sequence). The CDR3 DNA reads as TGCAGTGCTAGATTCCGGGACGGAAGTCTTACGGACACTGAAGCTTTCTTT. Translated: CSARFRDGSLTDTEAFF.

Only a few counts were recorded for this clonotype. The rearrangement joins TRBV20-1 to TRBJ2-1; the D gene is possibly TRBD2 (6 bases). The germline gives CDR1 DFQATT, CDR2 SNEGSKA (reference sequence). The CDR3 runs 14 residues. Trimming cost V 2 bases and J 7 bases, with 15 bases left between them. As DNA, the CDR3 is TGCAGTGCTAGATACGGCGGGGTGGGTAATGAGCAGTTCTTC. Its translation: CSARYGGVGNEQFF.

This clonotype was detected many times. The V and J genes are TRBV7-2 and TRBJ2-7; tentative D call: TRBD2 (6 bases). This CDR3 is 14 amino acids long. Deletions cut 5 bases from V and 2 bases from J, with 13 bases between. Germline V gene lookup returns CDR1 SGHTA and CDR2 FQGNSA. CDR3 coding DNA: TGTGCCAGCAGCCCGCGGGACTCAGCCTACGAGCAGTACTTC. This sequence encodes CASSPRDSAYEQYF. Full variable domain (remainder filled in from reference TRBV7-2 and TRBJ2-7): GAGVSQSPSNKVTEKGKDVELRCDPISGHTALYWYRQSLGQGLEFLIYFQGNSAPDKSGLPSDRFSAERTGGSVSTLTIQRTQQEDSAVYLCASSPRDSAYEQYFGPGTRLTVT.

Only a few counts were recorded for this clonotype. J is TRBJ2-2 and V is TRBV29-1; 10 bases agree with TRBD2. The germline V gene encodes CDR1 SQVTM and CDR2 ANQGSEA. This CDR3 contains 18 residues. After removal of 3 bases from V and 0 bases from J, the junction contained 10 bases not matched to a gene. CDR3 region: CSVEGASGGLANTGELFF. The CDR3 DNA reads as TGCAGCGTTGAGGGGGCTAGCGGGGGACTCGCGAACACCGGGGAGCTGTTTTTT.

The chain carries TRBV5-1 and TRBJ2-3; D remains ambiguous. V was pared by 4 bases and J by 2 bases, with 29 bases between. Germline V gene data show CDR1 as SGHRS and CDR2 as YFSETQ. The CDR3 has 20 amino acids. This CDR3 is CASSPTAYPVSGPFTDTQYF. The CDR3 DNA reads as TGCGCCAGCAGCCCGACCGCCTACCCCGTTTCAGGACCGTTCACAGATACGCAGTATTTT.

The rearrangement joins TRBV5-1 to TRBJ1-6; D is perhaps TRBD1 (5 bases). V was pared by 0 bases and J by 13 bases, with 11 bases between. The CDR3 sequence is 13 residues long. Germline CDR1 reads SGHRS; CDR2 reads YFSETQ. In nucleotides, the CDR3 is TGCGCCAGCAGCTTGGGACAGCCATATCCCCTCCACTTT. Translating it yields CASSLGQPYPLHF.

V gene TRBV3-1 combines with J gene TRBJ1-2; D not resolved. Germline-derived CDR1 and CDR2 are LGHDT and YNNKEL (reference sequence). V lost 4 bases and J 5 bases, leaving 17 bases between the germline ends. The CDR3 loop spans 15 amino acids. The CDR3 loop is CASSPGRTPLYGYTF. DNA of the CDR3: TGTGCCAGCAGCCCCGGTAGGACTCCCCTTTATGGCTACACCTTC.

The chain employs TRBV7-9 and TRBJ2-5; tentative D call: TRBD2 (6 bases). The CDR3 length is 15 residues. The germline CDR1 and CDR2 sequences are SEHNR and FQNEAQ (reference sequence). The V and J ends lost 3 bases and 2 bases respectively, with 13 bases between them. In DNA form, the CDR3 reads TGTGCCAGCAGCTTCTTTGAAGCGGGTCAAGAGACCCAGTACTTC. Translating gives CASSFFEAGQETQYF.

For the CDR3, the DNA is TGCAGCGTTGGGACAGGGTCGAATGGCTACACCTTC. Amino acids: CSVGTGSNGYTF. The rearrangement uses TRBV29-1 and TRBJ1-2; 8 bases agree with TRBD1. The trim removed 4 bases at V and 6 bases at J, leaving 4 bases unmatched. The CDR3 totals 12 residues. Germline V lookup: CDR1 SQVTM, CDR2 ANQGSEA.

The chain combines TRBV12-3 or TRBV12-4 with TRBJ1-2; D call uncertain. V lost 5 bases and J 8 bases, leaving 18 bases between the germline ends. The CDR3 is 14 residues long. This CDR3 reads CASSPHGEAEGYTF. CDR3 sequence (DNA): TGTGCCAGCAGTCCCCACGGAGAGGCGGAGGGCTACACCTTC.

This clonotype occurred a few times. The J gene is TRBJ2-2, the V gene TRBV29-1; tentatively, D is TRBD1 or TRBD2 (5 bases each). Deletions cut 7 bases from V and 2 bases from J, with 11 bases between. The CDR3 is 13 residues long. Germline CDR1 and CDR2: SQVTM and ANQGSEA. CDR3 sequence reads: CSGGNRNTGELFF. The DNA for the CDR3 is TGCAGCGGGGGGAACAGAAACACCGGGGAGCTGTTTTTT.

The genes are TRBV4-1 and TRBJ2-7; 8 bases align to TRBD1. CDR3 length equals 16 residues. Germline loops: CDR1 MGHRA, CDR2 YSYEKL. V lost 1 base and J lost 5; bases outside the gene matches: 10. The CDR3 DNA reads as TGCGCCAGCAGCCAAGGGAGTTGGACAGGGAACCACGAGCAGTACTTC. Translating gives CASSQGSWTGNHEQYF.

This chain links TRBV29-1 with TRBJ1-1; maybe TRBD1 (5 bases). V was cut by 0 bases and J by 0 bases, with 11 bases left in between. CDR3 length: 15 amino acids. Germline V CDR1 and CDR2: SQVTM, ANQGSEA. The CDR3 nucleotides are TGCAGCGTTGAAGAGGTTCGGACATTGAACACTGAAGCTTTCTTT. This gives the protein CSVEEVRTLNTEAFF. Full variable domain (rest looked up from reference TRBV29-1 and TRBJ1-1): SAVISQKPSRDICQRGTSLTIQCQVDSQVTMMFWYRQQPGQSLTLIATANQGSEATYESGFVIDKFPISRPNLTFSTLTVSNMSPEDSSIYLCSVEEVRTLNTEAFFGQGTRLTVV.

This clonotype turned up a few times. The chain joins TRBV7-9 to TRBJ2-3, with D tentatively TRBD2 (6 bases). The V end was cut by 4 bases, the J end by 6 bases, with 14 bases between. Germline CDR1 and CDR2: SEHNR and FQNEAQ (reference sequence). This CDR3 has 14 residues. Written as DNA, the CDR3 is TGTGCCAGCAGCTCCGCGCTAGCGCCGGATACGCAGTATTTT. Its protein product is CASSSALAPDTQYF.

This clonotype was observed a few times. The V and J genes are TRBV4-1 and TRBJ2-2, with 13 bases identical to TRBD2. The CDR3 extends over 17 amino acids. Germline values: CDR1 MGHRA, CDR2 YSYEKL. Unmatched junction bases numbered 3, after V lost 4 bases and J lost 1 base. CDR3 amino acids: CASSLRTSGGNTGELFF. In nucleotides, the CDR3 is TGCGCCAGCAGCCTCCGGACTAGCGGGGGGAACACCGGGGAGCTGTTTTTT.

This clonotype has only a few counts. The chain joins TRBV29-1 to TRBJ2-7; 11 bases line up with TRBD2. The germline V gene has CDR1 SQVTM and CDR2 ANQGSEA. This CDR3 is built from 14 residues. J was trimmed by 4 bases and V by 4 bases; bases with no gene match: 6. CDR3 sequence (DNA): TGCAGCGTTGTCTCGGTAGCGGGAGGGTACGAGCAGTACTTC. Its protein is CSVVSVAGGYEQYF.

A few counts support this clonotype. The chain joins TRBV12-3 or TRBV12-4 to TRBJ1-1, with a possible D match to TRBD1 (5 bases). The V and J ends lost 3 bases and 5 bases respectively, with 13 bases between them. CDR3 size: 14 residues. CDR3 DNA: TGTGCCAGCAGTTTTCAGGGAGCGAGTACTGAAGCTTTCTTT. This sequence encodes CASSFQGASTEAFF.

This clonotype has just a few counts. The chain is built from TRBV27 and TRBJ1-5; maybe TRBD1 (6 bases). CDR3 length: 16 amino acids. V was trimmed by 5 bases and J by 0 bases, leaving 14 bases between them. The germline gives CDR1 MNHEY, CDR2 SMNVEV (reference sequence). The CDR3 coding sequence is TGTGCCAGCAGTCTGACAGGTGACTATAGCAATCAGCCCCAGCATTTT. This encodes CASSLTGDYSNQPQHF.

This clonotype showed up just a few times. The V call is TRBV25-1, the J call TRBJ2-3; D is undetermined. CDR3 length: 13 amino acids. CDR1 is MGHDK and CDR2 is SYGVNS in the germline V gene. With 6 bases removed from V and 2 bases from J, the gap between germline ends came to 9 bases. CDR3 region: CASSLLITDTQYF. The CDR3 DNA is TGTGCCAGCAGCCTCCTGATCACAGATACGCAGTATTTT.

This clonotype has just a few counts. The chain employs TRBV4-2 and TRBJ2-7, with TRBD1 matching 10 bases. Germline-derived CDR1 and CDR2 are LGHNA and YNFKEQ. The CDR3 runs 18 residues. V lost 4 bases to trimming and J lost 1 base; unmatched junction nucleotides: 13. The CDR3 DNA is TGTGCCAGCAGCCCCCTTCAGGTGGGACAGGGGACTTCCTACGAGCAGTACTTC. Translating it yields CASSPLQVGQGTSYEQYF.